The 28 T cell receptor beta chains listed next were all sequenced from one sample in a study of shared clonotypes between healthy human individuals. Libraries were prepared by immunoSEQ multiplex PCR; TCRdb keeps only in-frame clonotypes and omits some of them. The sample gives around 2,000,000 clones, roughly 94% of which show up once; 0.1% to 0.15% is in the top ten. What was sequenced was naive CD4+ T cells sorted from blood. As to subset: CD45RA+ positively selected. The origin of the receptors is a man younger than 35 in good health.

The chain recombines TRBV5-1 with TRBJ2-7, with 7 positions matching TRBD1. V was pared by 0 bases and J by 5 bases, with 8 bases of the junction left unmatched. The germline gives CDR1 SGHRS, CDR2 YFSETQ. This CDR3 has 15 residues. CDR3 residues: CASSLEGQMGHEQYF. The CDR3 region has the DNA TGCGCCAGCAGCTTGGAGGGACAGATGGGCCACGAGCAGTACTTC.

The chain has TRBV28 and TRBJ2-7; no definite D call. Between the trimmed V and J ends, which lost 3 bases and 6 bases, there was a span of 21 bases. This CDR3 is built from 16 residues. CDR1 is MDHEN, CDR2 SYDVKM, per germline. CDR3 coding DNA: TGTGCCAGCAGTTTGAATGGGCTAGGTCGGGCTAGCGAGCAGTACTTC. Its protein product is CASSLNGLGRASEQYF.

Turning to this clone: The sample carries other DNA sequences with the same CDR3. The chain employs TRBV11-2 and TRBJ2-5; D not resolved. The germline V and J ends were trimmed by 0 bases and 5 bases, with 4 bases remaining between them. Germline V gene data show CDR1 as SGHAT and CDR2 as FQNNGV. This CDR3 is 12 amino acids long. The CDR3 region is CASSLERETQYF. For the CDR3, the DNA is TGTGCCAGCAGCTTAGAACGGGAGACCCAGTACTTC. Full variable domain (missing parts from reference TRBV11-2 and TRBJ2-5): EAGVAQSPRYKIIEKRQSVAFWCNPISGHATLYWYQQILGQGPKLLIQFQNNGVVDDSQLPKDRFSAERLKGVDSTLKIQPAKLEDSAVYLCASSLERETQYFGPGTRLLVL.

This chain links TRBV6-6 with TRBJ1-2, with 12 positions matching TRBD1. This CDR3 has 14 amino acids. V shed 5 bases, J shed 7 bases, and the junction held 5 bases outside the gene matches. Per the germline V gene, CDR1 is MNHNY and CDR2 is SVGAGI (reference sequence). The CDR3 DNA reads as TGTGCCAGCAGTCCAGGGACAGGGGGCCGTGGCTACACCTTC. It yields the protein CASSPGTGGRGYTF.

The rearrangement joins TRBV27 to TRBJ1-5; no firm D call. The CDR3 is made up of 14 amino acids. The germline CDR1 and CDR2 sequences are MNHEY and SMNVEV (reference sequence). V lost 6 bases and J 5 bases, leaving 14 bases between the germline ends. CDR3 sequence: CASRADSTYQPQHF. The CDR3 region has the DNA TGTGCCAGCAGAGCGGACTCAACTTATCAGCCCCAGCATTTT.

On this clone: The same CDR3 arises from other DNA sequences in this sample as well. The chain combines TRBV28 with TRBJ1-5; D gene unclear. The CDR3 loop spans 14 amino acids. With 2 bases removed from V and 7 bases from J, the gap between germline ends came to 12 bases. Germline CDR1 is MDHEN and CDR2 is SYDVKM. Here the CDR3 reads CASSLGGLGQPQHF. The CDR3 nucleotides read TGTGCCAGCAGTTTAGGCGGATTGGGACAGCCCCAGCATTTT.

Remarks on this clone: Different DNA sequences within this sample yield the same CDR3. This sequence joins TRBV30 and TRBJ2-3, with no clear D. This CDR3 region has 11 residues. Trimming removed 4 bases from V and 5 bases from J, with 7 bases in between. Per germline, CDR1 GTSNPN and CDR2 SVGIG (reference sequence). The CDR3 nucleotides read TGTGCCTGGAAAGGTGGAGATACGCAGTATTTT. Its protein product is CAWKGGDTQYF.

This rearrangement joins TRBV9 to TRBJ1-4; D is ambiguous. CDR3 length: 14 amino acids. Trimming shortened V by 4 bases and J by 3 bases, and 10 bases separated the two germline ends. CDR1 is SGDLS and CDR2 is YYNGEE in the germline V gene. The CDR3 DNA sequence: TGTGCCAGCAGCACTAGGTCGGCTAATGAAAAACTGTTTTTT. Residues: CASSTRSANEKLFF.

The chain recombines TRBV5-1 with TRBJ1-4; 8 bases are shared with TRBD1. Losses at the gene ends were 4 bases for V and 4 bases for J; bases not matched to a gene: 6. The CDR3 sequence is 15 residues long. Looked up from germline, CDR1 is SGHRS and CDR2 is YFSETQ. CDR3 sequence: CASSPRQGSNEKLFF. The CDR3 nucleotides read TGCGCCAGCAGCCCCCGACAGGGGAGTAATGAAAAACTGTTTTTT. Full variable domain (remainder filled in from reference TRBV5-1 and TRBJ1-4): KAGVTQTPRYLIKTRGQQVTLSCSPISGHRSVSWYQQTPGQGLQFLFEYFSETQRNKGNFPGRFSGRQFSNSRSEMNVSTLELGDSALYLCASSPRQGSNEKLFFGSGTQLSVL.

The J gene is TRBJ2-3, the V gene TRBV4-1, with D perhaps assigned TRBD1 or TRBD2 (5 bases each). Germline CDR1 and CDR2: MGHRA and YSYEKL. Trimming took 0 bases from V and 3 from J, leaving 10 bases between them. The CDR3 runs to 15 residues. CDR3 in DNA: TGCGCCAGCAGCCAAGAGGGGGTGGGAACAGATACGCAGTATTTT. Encoded protein: CASSQEGVGTDTQYF.

The chain uses TRBV9 and TRBJ1-2; D perhaps matches TRBD1 (6 bases). The germline V gene encodes CDR1 SGDLS and CDR2 YYNGEE. The CDR3 is 15 residues long. The germline V and J ends were trimmed by 0 bases and 3 bases, with 12 bases remaining between them. CDR3 nucleotide sequence: TGTGCCAGCAGCGTAGAGGGGGGCGCGGACTATGGCTACACCTTC. It yields the protein CASSVEGGADYGYTF.

This clone appeared a single time. This sequence joins TRBV5-1 and TRBJ1-4; 9 nucleotides line up with TRBD1. The J segment lost 5 bases and the V segment lost 3 bases, leaving 2 bases of the junction unmatched. The CDR3 consists of 14 residues. Germline-derived CDR1 and CDR2 are SGHRS and YFSETQ. The CDR3: CASSSTGGNEKLFF. In DNA, the CDR3 is TGCGCCAGCAGCTCGACAGGGGGGAATGAAAAACTGTTTTTT.

In its sample, this clone was seen a few times. The chain joins TRBV10-1 to TRBJ1-1; possible D gene TRBD1, 5 bases. Germline V gene data show CDR1 as WNHNN and CDR2 as SYGVQD (reference sequence). The CDR3 contains 14 residues. Trimming stripped 5 bases from V and 6 bases from J, with 16 bases between. The CDR3 sequence: CASSSGPPRAEAFF. The CDR3 nucleotides read TGCGCCAGCAGTTCGGGACCGCCTAGGGCTGAAGCTTTCTTT.

The V call is TRBV27, the J call TRBJ1-4; D may be TRBD1 (5 bases). Germline V CDR1 and CDR2: MNHEY, SMNVEV (reference sequence). Trimming left V 3 bases short and J 2 bases short, with 10 bases between. The CDR3 totals 15 residues. The CDR3 coding sequence is TGTGCCAGCAGTTTCATTGGGGCGACTAATGAAAAACTGTTTTTT. Amino acid sequence: CASSFIGATNEKLFF.

This chain's CDR3 is CSAYSGAEAFF. The CDR3 nucleotides read TGCAGTGCTTACTCGGGCGCTGAAGCTTTCTTT. The gene calls are TRBV20-1 and TRBJ1-1; D gene unclear. In germline, CDR1 is DFQATT, CDR2 SNEGSKA (reference sequence). The ends were cut back, 5 bases at V and 6 bases at J, with 10 bases in the middle. The CDR3 spans 11 residues.

The genes are TRBV18 and TRBJ2-1; 16 bases line up with TRBD2. The CDR3 spans 16 residues. V dropped 3 bases and J dropped 6; count of bases not matched to a gene: 2. CDR1 is KGHSH, CDR2 LQKENI, per germline. CDR3 residues: CASSPGLAGGINEQFF. Written as DNA, the CDR3 is TGTGCCAGCTCACCGGGACTAGCGGGGGGGATCAATGAGCAGTTCTTC.

The chain joins TRBV19 to TRBJ1-2, with D unresolved. The CDR3 extends over 11 amino acids. Germline values: CDR1 LNHDA, CDR2 SQIVND (reference sequence). The V end was cut by 5 bases, the J end by 10 bases, with 11 bases between. DNA of the CDR3: TGTGCCAGTAGTGGGATGGGTTCCTACACCTTC. Protein sequence: CASSGMGSYTF.

The chain recombines TRBV7-3 with TRBJ2-2; 9 bases are shared with TRBD1. The germline CDR1 and CDR2 sequences are SGHTA and FQGTGA. J lost 6 bases, V lost 5 bases, and 1 base had no gene match. The CDR3 loop spans 13 amino acids. CDR3 nucleotides: TGTGCCAGCAGCCGACAGGGGGCCGGGGAGCTGTTTTTT. Translation gives CASSRQGAGELFF.

The genes are TRBV4-1 and TRBJ1-4; D gene uncertain. Germline CDR1 is MGHRA and CDR2 is YSYEKL. The CDR3 loop spans 16 amino acids. Trimming took 3 bases from V and 0 from J, leaving 11 bases between them. The DNA for the CDR3 is TGCGCCAGCAGCCATACTCCGGGAGCAACTAATGAAAAACTGTTTTTT. Protein sequence: CASSHTPGATNEKLFF.

The chain combines TRBV28 with TRBJ1-1; D is possibly TRBD1 (6 bases). Trimming cost V 1 base and J 1 base, with 10 bases left between them. Germline V lookup: CDR1 MDHEN, CDR2 SYDVKM. The CDR3 sequence is 15 residues long. The CDR3 DNA is TGTGCCAGCAGTTTATTCCCGGGGGCGAACACTGAAGCTTTCTTT. This gives the protein CASSLFPGANTEAFF.

This chain joins TRBV14 and TRBJ2-4; D might be TRBD2 (7 bases). The V gene's germline CDR1 is SGHDN and CDR2 FVKESK. Trimming shortened V by 4 bases and J by 4 bases, and 11 bases separated the two germline ends. The CDR3 is 14 residues long. This CDR3 reads CASSRGGEKNIQYF. The CDR3 DNA reads as TGTGCCAGCAGCCGAGGGGGGGAGAAAAACATTCAGTACTTC.

The count of this clone is one. This sequence joins TRBV7-2 and TRBJ2-3, with TRBD2 as a possible D gene (7 bases). The germline V gene encodes CDR1 SGHTA and CDR2 FQGNSA. The CDR3 has 16 amino acids. Trimming cost V 1 base and J 3 bases, with 14 bases left between them. DNA for the CDR3: TGTGCCAGCAGCTTAGGAGGGGGAGGGCATACAGATACGCAGTATTTT. Amino acids: CASSLGGGGHTDTQYF.

This clone has just a few counts. Other DNA sequences in this sample translate to the same CDR3. The rearrangement links TRBV19 to TRBJ1-1; D remains unclear. This CDR3 spans 11 amino acids. Per the germline V gene, CDR1 is LNHDA and CDR2 is SQIVND (reference sequence). The V end lost 6 bases, the J end lost 8 bases, and 10 bases lay between the germline ends. CDR3 protein: CASRDVGEAFF. The CDR3 DNA reads TGTGCCAGTAGAGACGTCGGGGAAGCTTTCTTT.

In regard to this clone: Distinct nucleotide sequences in the sample also encode this CDR3. The chain uses TRBV7-9 and TRBJ2-7; no reliable D call. The CDR3 length is 13 residues. Germline assignment: CDR1 SEHNR and CDR2 FQNEAQ (reference sequence). V shed 5 bases and J shed 0 bases, with 8 bases lying between them. The chain's CDR3 is CASSRTPSYEQYF. The DNA of the CDR3 is TGTGCCAGCAGCAGGACGCCCTCCTACGAGCAGTACTTC.

The rearrangement links TRBV7-6 to TRBJ2-3, with D unresolved. Trimming removed 2 bases from V and 6 bases from J, with 9 bases in between. This CDR3 spans 13 amino acids. Germline loops: CDR1 SGHVS, CDR2 FNYEAQ. The CDR3 region is CASSLNTVDTQYF. CDR3 sequence (DNA): TGTGCCAGCAGCTTAAACACAGTTGATACGCAGTATTTT.

The chain recombines TRBV6-1 with TRBJ1-1; 9 positions match TRBD1. Per the germline V gene, CDR1 is MNHNS and CDR2 is SASEGT. The CDR3 length is 15 residues. V lost 4 bases to trimming and J lost 1 base; unmatched junction nucleotides: 4. The CDR3 is CASSARTGENTEAFF. In DNA form, the CDR3 reads TGTGCCAGCAGTGCGAGGACAGGGGAGAACACTGAAGCTTTCTTT.

On this clone: Distinct nucleotide sequences in the sample also encode this CDR3. The V call is TRBV11-2, the J call TRBJ2-7, with 8 nucleotides matching TRBD1. This CDR3 is built from 14 residues. J was trimmed by 1 base and V by 6 bases; bases with no gene match: 5. Germline values: CDR1 SGHAT, CDR2 FQNNGV. The CDR3 here is CASSSRQGSYEQYF. CDR3 in DNA: TGTGCCAGCAGTTCTAGACAGGGGTCCTACGAGCAGTACTTC.

The V and J genes are TRBV2 and TRBJ2-5, with D perhaps matching TRBD1 (6 bases). V shed 5 bases and J shed 0 bases, with 7 bases lying between them. In germline, CDR1 is SNHLY, CDR2 FYNNEI. CDR3 length: 13 amino acids. The CDR3 DNA reads TGTGCCAGCAGTCGGGACAACCAAGAGACCCAGTACTTC. This sequence encodes CASSRDNQETQYF.